The source of this T cell receptor (beta chain) is a study of blood T cells in healthy people across ages. Trimming pared 3 bases from V and 5 bases from J, leaving 12 bases between. The length of the CDR3 is 14 residues. Study observations and caveats: In these data, TCR beta diversity tracked strongly with naive T cell percentage.

Concerning this clonotype itself: Its matching antigen is unknown.

For the second PCR, which ran for roughly 7 to 11 cycles, a sample-barcoded 5' primer and a J-beta primer mix were used. TCRdb recomputed calls from the 5' RACE reads with MiXCR, one row per CDR3 protein. The sample contains over 600,000 distinct CDR3 sequences, more than 20% of which appear only once. Sequencing was performed on blood. V and J are TRBV12-3 or TRBV12-4 and TRBJ2-3; D possibly corresponds to TRBD2 (5 bases). The origin of this receptor is a man in his 70s in good health. The CDR3 sequence: CASSFGTREDTQYF. The CDR3 DNA follows: TGTGCCAGCAGTTTTGGTACTAGAGAAGATACGCAGTATTTT.